The clone carrying this TCR beta chain showed up many times. Its antigen is undetermined. It was with a sample-barcoded 5' primer and a J-beta primer mix that a second PCR of roughly 7 to 12 cycles was run. Each sample yielded at least 3 million CDR3-containing paired-end reads. MiXCR, run by TCRdb on the 5' RACE reads, gives a single entry per CDR3 protein. The sample has about 930,000 distinct CDR3 sequences; approximately 32% are singletons. The data were obtained in a study of blood T cells in healthy people across ages. Study observations and caveats: PBMCs that were unsorted prevented a conclusive naive versus antigen-experienced comparison.

These data were also filed under a second study, of T cells of mothers and their children. As that report states: Related pairs of mothers and children showed slightly higher, non-significant overlap versus unrelated pairs.

The TCR originated in a woman in her thirties or forties in good health. The sequencing sample was made of blood.

CDR3 region: CASSVGTSGSYEQYF. CDR3 DNA: TGTGCCAGCAGTGTCGGGACTAGCGGGAGCTACGAGCAGTACTTC. The rearrangement links TRBV6-1 to TRBJ2-7, with 14 positions matching TRBD2. After removal of 4 bases from V and 3 bases from J, the junction contained 2 bases not matched to a gene. CDR3 length equals 15 residues. The V gene's germline CDR1 is MNHNS and CDR2 SASEGT.